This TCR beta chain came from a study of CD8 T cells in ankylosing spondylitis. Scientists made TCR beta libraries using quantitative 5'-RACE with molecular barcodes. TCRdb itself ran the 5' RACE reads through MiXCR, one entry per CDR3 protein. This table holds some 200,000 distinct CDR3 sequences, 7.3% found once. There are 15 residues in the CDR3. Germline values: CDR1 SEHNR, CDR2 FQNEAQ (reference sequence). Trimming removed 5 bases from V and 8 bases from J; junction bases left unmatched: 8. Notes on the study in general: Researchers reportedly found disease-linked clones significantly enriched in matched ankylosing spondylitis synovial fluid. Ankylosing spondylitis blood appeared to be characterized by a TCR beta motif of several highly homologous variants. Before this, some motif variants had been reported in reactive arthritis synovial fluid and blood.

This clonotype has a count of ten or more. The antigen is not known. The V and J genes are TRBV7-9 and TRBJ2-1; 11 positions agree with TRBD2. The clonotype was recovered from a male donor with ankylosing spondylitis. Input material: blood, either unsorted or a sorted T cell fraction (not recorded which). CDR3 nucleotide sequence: TGTGCCAGCAGCCTACTAGCGGGAGTTCTCTATGAGCAGTTCTTC. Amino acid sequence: CASSLLAGVLYEQFF.